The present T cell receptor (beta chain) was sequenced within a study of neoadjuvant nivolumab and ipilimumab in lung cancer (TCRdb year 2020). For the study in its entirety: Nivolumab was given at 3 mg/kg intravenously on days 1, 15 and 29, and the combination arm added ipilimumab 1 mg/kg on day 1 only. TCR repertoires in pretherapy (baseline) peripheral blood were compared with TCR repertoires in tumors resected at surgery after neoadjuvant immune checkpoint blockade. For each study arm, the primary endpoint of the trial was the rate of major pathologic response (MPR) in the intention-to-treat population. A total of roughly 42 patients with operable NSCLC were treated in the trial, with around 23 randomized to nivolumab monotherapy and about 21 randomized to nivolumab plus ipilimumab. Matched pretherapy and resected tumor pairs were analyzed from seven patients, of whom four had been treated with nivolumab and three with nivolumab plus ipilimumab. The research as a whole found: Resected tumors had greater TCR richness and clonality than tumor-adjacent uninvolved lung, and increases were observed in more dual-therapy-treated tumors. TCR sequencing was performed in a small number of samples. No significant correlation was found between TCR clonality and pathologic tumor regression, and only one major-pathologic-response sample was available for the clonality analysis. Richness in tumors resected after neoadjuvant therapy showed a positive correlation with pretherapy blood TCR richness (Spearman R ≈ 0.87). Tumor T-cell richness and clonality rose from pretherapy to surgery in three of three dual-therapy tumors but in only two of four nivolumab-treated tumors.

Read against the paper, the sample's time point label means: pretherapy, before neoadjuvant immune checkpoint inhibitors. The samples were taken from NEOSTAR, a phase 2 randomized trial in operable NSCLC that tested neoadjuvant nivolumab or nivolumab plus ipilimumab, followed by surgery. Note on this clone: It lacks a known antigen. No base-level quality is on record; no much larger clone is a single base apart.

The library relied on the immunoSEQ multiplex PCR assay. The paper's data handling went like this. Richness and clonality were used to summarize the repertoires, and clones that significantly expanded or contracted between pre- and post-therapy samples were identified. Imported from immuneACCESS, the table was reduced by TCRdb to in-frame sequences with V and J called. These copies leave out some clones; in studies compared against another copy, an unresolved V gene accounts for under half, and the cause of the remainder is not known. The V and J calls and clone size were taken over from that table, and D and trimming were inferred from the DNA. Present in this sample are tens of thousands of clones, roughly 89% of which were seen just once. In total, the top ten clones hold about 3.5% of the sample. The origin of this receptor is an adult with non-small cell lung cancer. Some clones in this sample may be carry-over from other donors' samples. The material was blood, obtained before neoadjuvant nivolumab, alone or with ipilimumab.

The bases are TGTGCCAGCAGTTATAGCGGGAGATTTGAAAACATTCAGTACTTC. Its coded protein is CASSYSGRFENIQYF. Recombination joined TRBV6-5 with TRBJ2-4; TRBD2 agrees with 9 junctional bases. Germline trimming amounts to 3 bases on V and 5 bases on J, with 5 as the count of junction bases outside the gene matches. From the cysteine through the phenylalanine, the CDR3 covers 15 amino acids. Only the CDR3 DNA stays, 45 bases, in frame from base 1. CDR1 MNHEY and CDR2 SVGAGI are derived from the germline V gene.